This T cell receptor beta chain emerged from a study of monozygotic twins with inflammatory bowel disease (dated by TCRdb to between 2019 and 2020). With regard to the full study: A total of approximately 28 monozygotic twin pairs were included in the full study, comprising nine German pairs (four IBD-concordant, five IBD-discordant) and 19 IBD-discordant Danish pairs. Within discordant pairs, disease-associated traits were sought mainly by comparing IBD patients with their genetically identical healthy co-twins. Each individual had, on average, about 151 000 unique TCRalpha sequences and 181 000 unique TCRbeta sequences available for analysis.

Library method: 5' RACE. The input for every TCR library was 3,500 to 4,500 ng of total RNA. For each sample, cDNA synthesis with SMARTScribe reverse transcriptase was split into eight separate reactions. During cDNA synthesis, unique molecular identifiers containing a 6-nucleotide sample barcode were introduced by template switching. TCRalpha and TCRbeta cDNA was amplified in two nested PCRs of approximately 17 and 9 cycles, and bead purification was carried out after each PCR. Before amplification, the cDNA was treated with uracil DNA-glycosylase and purified using the QIAquick PCR purification kit. The second PCR added Illumina TruSeq-compatible adapters along with sample-specific barcodes. TapeStation and Qubit were used to check library quality and concentration, and 4.5 to 5 ng of each library was pooled. Sequencing of the pooled libraries was done on an Illumina HiSeq2500 single-index Rapid Run using custom sequencing primers and 2 x 100 bp reads. Regarding the original processing steps: PCR and sequencing errors were corrected by UMI-based consensus assembly using MiGEC version 1.2.6. MiXCR version 2.1.1 was used for V(D)J alignment, clonotype assembly and CDR3 extraction. Normalisation of gene usage, clonotype sharing and MAIT/NKT TCR abundance was achieved by analysing the top 1000, 10 000 and 20 000 clonotypes per sample. Diversity was computed as the inverse Simpson index with the vegan R package after downsampling to 27 000 UMIs. Paired Mann-Whitney U tests were applied to discordant twin pairs, with Benjamini-Hochberg correction for multiple testing. Each CDR3 protein sequence appears as one entry after TCRdb reprocessed the reads, and no DNA is included. TCRdb's processing, not the authors', yielded these V and J calls. This sample's records show under 200,000 distinct CDR3 sequences. The top ten hold roughly 3% of the sample.

From the cysteine up to the phenylalanine, the CDR3 has a length of 16 residues. No coding sequence is recorded. Details on this clonotype: Its target antigen remains unknown.

A roughly 2.7 ml peripheral blood sample was drawn into PAXgene tubes per donor and stored at -80°C. Without T cell sorting, total RNA was isolated from whole blood using the PAXgene blood miRNA kit on an automated QIAcube. Peripheral blood from monozygotic twin pairs who were concordant or discordant for inflammatory bowel disease underwent deep TCRalpha and TCRbeta repertoire profiling using unique molecular barcoding. Smoking habits were recorded for all twin pairs, and each individual was classified as a current, former or never smoker. Broad study findings and their caveats: Measured by the inverse Simpson index, TCRbeta repertoire diversity was lower in IBD patients than in their healthy co-twins. Compared with healthy twins, IBD patients shared fewer clonotypes with other individuals, and the difference was most pronounced in patients with signs of disease activity. The analysis was unable to tell different T cell subtypes apart. Because patients were on differing immunosuppressive treatments, the repertoires may have picked up extra background noise and inter-individual variability. Concordant and discordant twins showed no difference in repertoire similarity, possibly because of limited statistical power. No single strong signal or clonotype linked to IBD turned up in the results, so the idea that one exists was not supported.

The receptor comes from a human donor with ulcerative colitis or Crohn's disease, or a healthy co-twin of an affected twin (not recorded which). Input material: blood. The chain links TRBV12-3 or TRBV12-4 with TRBJ2-1; TCRdb selects TRBD2, and the lack of DNA leaves this call unchecked. The CDR3 reads as follows: CASSLGGLAGYGEQFF.